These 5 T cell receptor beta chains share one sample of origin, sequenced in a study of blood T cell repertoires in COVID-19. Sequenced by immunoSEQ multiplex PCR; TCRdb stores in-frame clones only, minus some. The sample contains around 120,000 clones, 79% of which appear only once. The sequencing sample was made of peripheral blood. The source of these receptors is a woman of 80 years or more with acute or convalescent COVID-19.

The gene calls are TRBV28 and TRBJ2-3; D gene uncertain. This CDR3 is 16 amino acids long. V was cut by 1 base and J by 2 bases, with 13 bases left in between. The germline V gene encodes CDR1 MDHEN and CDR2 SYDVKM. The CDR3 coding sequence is TGTGCCAGCAGTTTATATCTTTCGGTCTCCACAGATACGCAGTATTTT. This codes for CASSLYLSVSTDTQYF.

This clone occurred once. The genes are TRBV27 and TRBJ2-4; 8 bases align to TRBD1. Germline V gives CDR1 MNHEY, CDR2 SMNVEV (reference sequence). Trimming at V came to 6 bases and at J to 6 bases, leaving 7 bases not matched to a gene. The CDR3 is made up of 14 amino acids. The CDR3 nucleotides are TGTGCCAGCAGACCATACAGGGGGAGAAACATTCAGTACTTC. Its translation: CASRPYRGRNIQYF.

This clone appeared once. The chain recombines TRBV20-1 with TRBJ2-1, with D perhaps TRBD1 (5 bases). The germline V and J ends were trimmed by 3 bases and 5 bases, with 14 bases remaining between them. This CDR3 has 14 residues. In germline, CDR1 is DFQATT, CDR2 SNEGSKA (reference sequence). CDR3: CSASGLQENNEQFF. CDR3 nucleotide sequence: TGCAGTGCTAGTGGTTTACAGGAGAACAATGAGCAGTTCTTC.

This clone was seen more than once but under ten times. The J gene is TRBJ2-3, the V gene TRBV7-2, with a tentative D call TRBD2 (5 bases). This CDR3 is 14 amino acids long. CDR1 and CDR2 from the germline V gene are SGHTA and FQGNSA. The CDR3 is CAAAAAGETDTQYF. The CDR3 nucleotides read TGTGCAGCTGCCGCAGCCGGGGAGACAGATACGCAGTATTTT.

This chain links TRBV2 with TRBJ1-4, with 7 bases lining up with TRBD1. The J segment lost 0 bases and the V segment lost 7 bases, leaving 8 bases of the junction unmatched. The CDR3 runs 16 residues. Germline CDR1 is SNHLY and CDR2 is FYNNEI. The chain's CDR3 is CASTRGRGSTNEKLFF. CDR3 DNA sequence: TGTGCCAGCACAAGGGGGCGCGGATCAACTAATGAAAAACTGTTTTTT.